The 20 T cell receptor beta chains presented below share a single source sample, sequenced in a study of cytomegalovirus exposure and HLA in healthy donors. PCR primers comprised 60 Vbeta and 13 Jbeta primers. The assay was immunoSEQ multiplex PCR, and TCRdb's table has in-frame clones only and misses some. The data hold more than 100,000 clones, with about 73% observed a single time. The sample consisted of PBMCs. These TCRs come from a woman aged 45-65 years in good health and CMV-seropositive.

The CDR3 sequence: CASSELVGGSSYNEQFF. In nucleotides, the CDR3 is TGTGCCAGCAGTGAACTTGTGGGGGGAAGCTCCTACAATGAGCAGTTCTTC. The chain joins TRBV2 to TRBJ2-1; weak D call: TRBD2 (6 bases). V lost 2 bases and J lost 0, with 14 bases in between. Germline assignment: CDR1 SNHLY and CDR2 FYNNEI. The CDR3 has 17 amino acids.

V gene TRBV5-1 combines with J gene TRBJ1-6; D is ambiguous. Germline CDR1 and CDR2: SGHRS and YFSETQ. The CDR3 covers 16 residues. The V end was cut by 0 bases, the J end by 1 base, with 8 bases between. In DNA form, the CDR3 reads TGCGCCAGCAGCTTGGGAGCGAGATCCTATAATTCACCCCTCCACTTT. Translating it yields CASSLGARSYNSPLHF.

This clone came up once. The chain recombines TRBV6-6 with TRBJ1-2, with a weak D call TRBD1 (5 bases). The V gene's germline CDR1 is MNHNY and CDR2 SVGAGI (reference sequence). This CDR3 is 13 amino acids long. The ends were cut back, 6 bases at V and 4 bases at J, with 12 bases in the middle. CDR3 nucleotides: TGTGCCAGCAGAACAAAAAGGGGCTATGGCTACACCTTC. It yields the protein CASRTKRGYGYTF.

V gene TRBV11-2 combines with J gene TRBJ2-7; TRBD1 is a possible D gene (6 bases). The CDR3 runs 14 residues. The V and J ends lost 7 bases and 1 base respectively, with 14 bases between them. Germline V lookup: CDR1 SGHAT, CDR2 FQNNGV. The CDR3 loop reads CASTLHRDSYEQYF. CDR3 nucleotides: TGTGCCAGCACTCTTCACAGGGATTCCTACGAGCAGTACTTC.

The rearrangement joins TRBV5-4 to TRBJ2-3; D unclear. Germline V CDR1 and CDR2: SGHNT, YYREEE (reference sequence). The CDR3 runs 15 residues. Trimming removed 0 bases at V and 4 bases at J, with 12 bases between. CDR3 sequence: CASSLGLPGPDTQYF. The CDR3 DNA reads as TGTGCCAGCAGCTTGGGTCTCCCAGGCCCAGATACGCAGTATTTT.

This clone was found a few times. The V and J genes are TRBV25-1 and TRBJ2-2, with D possibly being TRBD2 (5 bases). Germline lookup yields CDR1 MGHDK and CDR2 SYGVNS. V lost 4 bases and J lost 0, with 12 bases in between. The CDR3 length is 16 residues. As DNA, the CDR3 is TGTGCCAGCAGTGTTCGAGGAGGAGCGAACACCGGGGAGCTGTTTTTT. Its translation: CASSVRGGANTGELFF.

This chain joins TRBV7-2 and TRBJ2-1; no clear D gene. CDR3 length equals 14 residues. V lost 5 bases and J lost 9, with 17 bases in between. Germline V CDR1 and CDR2: SGHTA, FQGNSA. CDR3 coding DNA: TGTGCCAGCAGCCTCGTCTGGTTTAACAGTGAGCAGTTCTTC. It is translated as CASSLVWFNSEQFF. Together with reference TRBV7-2 and TRBJ2-1, the CDR3 gives the full variable domain: GAGVSQSPSNKVTEKGKDVELRCDPISGHTALYWYRQSLGQGLEFLIYFQGNSAPDKSGLPSDRFSAERTGGSVSTLTIQRTQQEDSAVYLCASSLVWFNSEQFFGPGTRLTVL.

The chain recombines TRBV19 with TRBJ1-5; a possible D gene is TRBD1 (5 bases). This CDR3 has 20 residues. With 5 bases removed from V and 0 bases from J, the gap between germline ends came to 26 bases. CDR1 LNHDA and CDR2 SQIVND come from the germline V gene (reference sequence). The CDR3 region is CASSPRIGRGRIFSNQPQHF. The CDR3 DNA reads as TGTGCCAGTAGTCCCCGTATAGGGCGGGGCAGGATCTTTAGCAATCAGCCCCAGCATTTT.

The chain uses TRBV18 and TRBJ1-1; possibly TRBD1 for D (5 bases). This CDR3 contains 14 residues. V was shortened by 2 bases and J by 3 bases, with 10 bases between the two germline ends. Germline CDR1 is KGHSH and CDR2 is LQKENI. Written as DNA, the CDR3 is TGTGCCAGCTCACCATTAGGGGTCGACACTGAAGCTTTCTTT. This encodes CASSPLGVDTEAFF.

V is TRBV5-1 and J is TRBJ2-3, with 8 bases lining up with TRBD2. The junction had 16 bases not matched to a gene; V was cut back by 4 bases and J by 3 bases. The germline CDR1 and CDR2 sequences are SGHRS and YFSETQ. The CDR3 is 18 amino acids. CDR3 DNA sequence: TGCGCCAGCAGCGGGGGCCTTGGGGAGCGGGGGAAAACAGATACGCAGTATTTT. This translates into CASSGGLGERGKTDTQYF.

The J gene is TRBJ1-1, the V gene TRBV7-2; no definite D call. Between the trimmed V and J ends, which lost 3 bases and 1 base, there was a span of 9 bases. From germline, CDR1 is SGHTA and CDR2 FQGNSA. The length of the CDR3 is 14 residues. The CDR3: CASSLLATNTEAFF. The CDR3 DNA reads as TGTGCCAGCAGCTTGTTAGCTACGAACACTGAAGCTTTCTTT.

The chain links TRBV29-1 to TRBJ2-1; TRBD2 is a possible D gene (6 bases). Germline V gives CDR1 SQVTM, CDR2 ANQGSEA. The CDR3 extends over 12 amino acids. With 6 bases removed from V and 9 bases from J, the gap between germline ends came to 15 bases. The CDR3 sequence: CSVRRSAGEQFF. Written as DNA, the CDR3 is TGCAGCGTCCGAAGGTCAGCGGGTGAGCAGTTCTTC.

The chain carries TRBV11-3 and TRBJ2-3; 8 positions match TRBD2. From germline, CDR1 is SGHNT and CDR2 YENEEA. Losses at the gene ends were 1 base for V and 6 bases for J; bases not matched to a gene: 12. The length of the CDR3 is 17 residues. CDR3 loop: CASSLARKRGPRDTQYF. CDR3 bases: TGTGCCAGCAGCTTAGCTAGGAAGCGGGGGCCGAGGGATACGCAGTATTTT.

The V call is TRBV13, the J call TRBJ2-5; TRBD2 matches at 9 bases. The V segment lost 4 bases and the J segment 2 bases; nucleotides outside the gene matches: 11. Germline CDR1 PRHDT, CDR2 FYEKMQ (reference sequence). The length of the CDR3 is 17 residues. CDR3 region: CASSSSRRTSVQETQYF. The CDR3, as DNA: TGTGCCAGCAGCTCCAGTCGCAGGACTAGCGTGCAAGAGACCCAGTACTTC.

The V call is TRBV18, the J call TRBJ2-7; a weak D match, TRBD2 (6 bases). The CDR3 is made up of 12 amino acids. The V gene lost 1 base and the J gene lost 5 bases, with 6 bases spanning the gap. CDR1 and CDR2 from the germline V gene are KGHSH and LQKENI. CDR3 in amino acids: CASSPQRDEQYF. The CDR3 nucleotides are TGTGCCAGCTCACCACAGCGGGACGAGCAGTACTTC. Drawing the rest from reference TRBV18 and TRBJ2-7, the complete variable domain is NAGVMQNPRHLVRRRGQEARLRCSPMKGHSHVYWYRQLPEEGLKFMVYLQKENIIDESGMPKERFSAEFPKEGPSILRIQQVVRGDSAAYFCASSPQRDEQYFGPGTRLTVT.

This chain's CDR3 is CASGPGGQETQYF. The CDR3, as DNA: TGTGCCAGCGGCCCGGGGGGCCAAGAGACCCAGTACTTC. The chain recombines TRBV7-2 with TRBJ2-5; 7 bases line up with TRBD2. V was pared by 8 bases and J by 1 base, with 4 bases of the junction left unmatched. CDR1 is SGHTA, CDR2 FQGNSA, per germline. The CDR3 is 13 amino acids.

The gene calls are TRBV21-1 and TRBJ1-1. TRBV21-1 is labeled a pseudogene. The CDR3 covers 14 residues. This chain's CDR3 is CASTKGGGNTEAFF. The CDR3 nucleotides are TGTGCCAGCACCAAGGGAGGGGGGAACACTGAAGCTTTCTTT.

The chain carries TRBV5-6 and TRBJ1-2, with D possibly being TRBD1 (6 bases). CDR3 length: 14 amino acids. Germline CDR1 is SGHDT and CDR2 is YYEEEE. V lost 4 bases to trimming and J lost 8 bases, with 18 bases between them. The CDR3 coding sequence is TGTGCCAGCAGCCCGAGGGGGGGGCTTGGCGGCTACACCTTC. Encoded protein: CASSPRGGLGGYTF.

The V call is TRBV2, the J call TRBJ2-5; 9 bases are a match to TRBD2. Germline V gene lookup returns CDR1 SNHLY and CDR2 FYNNEI. CDR3 length equals 15 residues. The V and J ends lost 2 bases and 4 bases, in that order; junction bases with no gene match: 5. The CDR3, as DNA: TGTGCCAGCAGTGAATACAGTAGCGGGGGAGAGACCCAGTACTTC. This codes for CASSEYSSGGETQYF.

V is TRBV7-8 and J is TRBJ2-1; 13 bases align to TRBD2. Germline V gene lookup returns CDR1 SGHVS and CDR2 FQNEAQ. Trimming cost V 3 bases and J 15 bases; bases outside gene matches: 8. This CDR3 has 14 residues. In DNA, the CDR3 is TGTGCCAGCAGCTTGGGACTAGCGGGGCCGGGGTCGTTCTTC. Translation gives CASSLGLAGPGSFF.